What follows are 20 T cell receptor beta chains derived from one specimen sequenced in a study of immune cell composition in non-small cell lung cancer. Data came from immunoSEQ multiplex PCR; TCRdb stores just in-frame clones and leaves some out. The sample consists of 3,000 to 4,000 clones, just under 75% of them appearing once. The sample consisted of lung tumor tissue. The source of these receptors is a human donor with non-small cell lung cancer.

This chain joins TRBV9 and TRBJ1-3, with D maybe TRBD1 (5 bases). V dropped 3 bases and J dropped 3 bases, with 10 bases sitting between them. Germline-derived CDR1 and CDR2 are SGDLS and YYNGEE. The CDR3 spans 14 residues. CDR3 residues: CASSAWGDGNTIYF. CDR3 sequence (DNA): TGTGCCAGCAGCGCGTGGGGGGATGGAAACACCATATATTTT.

The chain links TRBV19 to TRBJ1-1; D gene unclear. Germline V gene data show CDR1 as LNHDA and CDR2 as SQIVND (reference sequence). V dropped 6 bases and J dropped 2 bases, with 10 bases sitting between them. The CDR3 is 13 residues long. CDR3 bases: TGTGCCAGTAGGGTGGGCCTAAACACTGAAGCTTTCTTT. It codes for CASRVGLNTEAFF.

This chain joins TRBV30 and TRBJ1-3, with 8 bases that match TRBD1. Trimming cost V 2 bases and J 4 bases; bases outside gene matches: 13. Germline CDR1 and CDR2: GTSNPN and SVGIG (reference sequence). The CDR3 consists of 17 residues. CDR3 in amino acids: CAWSPPTGEWGGNTIYF. CDR3 DNA sequence: TGTGCCTGGAGTCCCCCGACAGGGGAGTGGGGAGGAAACACCATATATTTT.

This sequence joins TRBV7-2 and TRBJ2-7, with D hard to call. The V and J ends lost 1 base and 4 bases respectively, with 14 bases between them. The CDR3 consists of 15 residues. CDR1 and CDR2 from the germline V gene are SGHTA and FQGNSA. For the CDR3, the DNA is TGTGCCAGCAGCTTAGGGCCAGGCGACGCTTACGAGCAGTACTTC. Protein sequence: CASSLGPGDAYEQYF.

A remark on this clone: One junction end disagrees with the germline gene, perhaps due to a read error. The chain combines TRBV7-7 with TRBJ2-1, with a tentative D call TRBD2 (5 bases). The CDR3 length is 14 residues. The germline CDR1 and CDR2 sequences are SSHAT and FNYEAQ (reference sequence). The CDR3 reads CASSKGGWDNEQFF. Here the CDR3 DNA reads TGTGCTAGCAGCAAAGGAGGCTGGGACAATGAGCAGTTCTTC.

The CDR3, as DNA: TGTGCCAGCAGTTCCCCAAGCACTGGAAACACCATATATTTT. This translates into CASSSPSTGNTIYF. The gene calls are TRBV28 and TRBJ1-3, with unresolved D. Germline V gene sequence: CDR1 MDHEN, CDR2 SYDVKM. This CDR3 is built from 14 residues. V lost 4 bases to trimming and J lost 2 bases, with 9 bases between them. The entire variable domain, with the rest obtained from reference TRBV28 and TRBJ1-3, is as follows: DVKVTQSSRYLVKRTGEKVFLECVQDMDHENMFWYRQDPGLGLRLIYFSYDVKMKEKGDIPEGYSVSREKKERFSLILESASTNQTSMYLCASSSPSTGNTIYFGEGSWLTVV.

V and J are TRBV28 and TRBJ1-5; 8 positions match TRBD1. Germline CDR1 and CDR2: MDHEN and SYDVKM. This CDR3 comprises 17 residues. Trimming cost V 1 base and J 5 bases; bases outside gene matches: 10. The CDR3 nucleotides are TGTGCCAGCAGTTTATATCCGACAGGGGTTCCGGATCAGCCCCAGCATTTT. This translates into CASSLYPTGVPDQPQHF.

This clone was seen only once. The chain has TRBV4-2 and TRBJ2-3; TRBD1 matches 11 bases. Germline V gives CDR1 LGHNA, CDR2 YNFKEQ. Trimming at V came to 0 bases and at J to 4 bases, leaving 3 bases not matched to a gene. The CDR3 is 16 residues long. CDR3 nucleotides: TGTGCCAGCAGCCAAGACGGGGACAGGGGGTCAGATACGCAGTATTTT. As protein: CASSQDGDRGSDTQYF.

This clone occurred a few times. The chain joins TRBV19 to TRBJ2-3; TRBD2 agrees at 13 bases. This CDR3 contains 15 residues. Germline V gene data show CDR1 as LNHDA and CDR2 as SQIVND (reference sequence). V shed 6 bases and J 5 bases; nucleotides not matched to a gene: 5. Written as DNA, the CDR3 is TGTGCCAGTAGACGACTAGCGGGAGGAGGAGATACGCAGTATTTT. It is translated as CASRRLAGGGDTQYF.

The J gene is TRBJ2-7, the V gene TRBV5-1, with 8 positions matching TRBD2. Germline V lookup: CDR1 SGHRS, CDR2 YFSETQ. This CDR3 is built from 18 residues. J was trimmed by 3 bases and V by 3 bases; bases with no gene match: 17. CDR3 bases: TGCGCCAGCAGCTCAAAGACTAGCGAAGGCCTATCCGACTACGAGCAGTACTTC. Encoded protein: CASSSKTSEGLSDYEQYF.

The rearrangement joins TRBV7-7 to TRBJ2-7, with TRBD2 identical over 9 bases. The trim removed 1 base at V and 2 bases at J, leaving 3 bases unmatched. Germline CDR1 and CDR2: SSHAT and FNYEAQ (reference sequence). This CDR3 comprises 15 residues. The CDR3 reads CASSLGLADTYEQYF. The CDR3 coding sequence is TGTGCCAGCAGCTTAGGACTAGCGGATACCTACGAGCAGTACTTC. The full variable domain, rest sourced from reference TRBV7-7 and TRBJ2-7, is GAGVSQSPRYKVTKRGQDVTLRCDPISSHATLYWYQQALGQGPEFLTYFNYEAQPDKSGLPSDRFSAERPEGSISTLTIQRTEQRDSAMYRCASSLGLADTYEQYFGPGTRLTVT.

The genes are TRBV10-3 and TRBJ2-7, with 9 positions matching TRBD2. V was pared by 7 bases and J by 5 bases, with 9 bases of the junction left unmatched. The CDR3 spans 14 residues. From germline, CDR1 is ENHRY and CDR2 SYGVKD. CDR3 coding DNA: TGTGCCATCATGAATGCAGCGGGAGGCGACGAGCAGTACTTC. Its protein is CAIMNAAGGDEQYF.

The V call is TRBV11-1, the J call TRBJ2-7, with D maybe TRBD1 (6 bases). Germline V gene lookup returns CDR1 SGHAT and CDR2 FQDESV (reference sequence). The germline V and J ends were trimmed by 5 bases and 2 bases, with 13 bases remaining between them. The CDR3 extends over 14 amino acids. In DNA, the CDR3 is TGTGCCAGCAGCGGAGACAGGTGGACCTACGAGCAGTACTTC. Its protein is CASSGDRWTYEQYF.

The gene calls are TRBV4-3 and TRBJ2-3; D gene uncertain. V lost 0 bases, J lost 3 bases, and 4 bases lay in between. Germline V gives CDR1 LGHNA, CDR2 YSLEER. There are 13 residues in the CDR3. CDR3 residues: CASSQELTDTQYF. CDR3 coding DNA: TGCGCCAGCAGCCAAGAGTTAACAGATACGCAGTATTTT.

This chain links TRBV7-2 with TRBJ2-7; 12 positions agree with TRBD2. There are 16 residues in the CDR3. V trimming: 5 bases; J trimming: 6 bases; junction bases outside the gene matches: 11. The germline CDR1 and CDR2 sequences are SGHTA and FQGNSA. The CDR3 reads CASSPGTSGLRAEQYF. The CDR3 coding sequence is TGTGCCAGCAGCCCAGGGACTAGCGGGCTGCGAGCCGAGCAGTACTTC.

This rearrangement joins TRBV4-2 to TRBJ2-3, with D possibly TRBD1 on 5 matching bases. The germline V and J ends were trimmed by 1 base and 4 bases, with 9 bases remaining between them. This CDR3 spans 14 amino acids. Germline CDR1 LGHNA, CDR2 YNFKEQ. CDR3 in DNA: TGTGCCAGCAGCCAAGCCCAGGGCCCAGATACGCAGTATTTT. This translates into CASSQAQGPDTQYF.

J is TRBJ1-2 and V is TRBV4-2; D gene uncertain. Germline lookup yields CDR1 LGHNA and CDR2 YNFKEQ. The length of the CDR3 is 14 residues. V was cut by 0 bases and J by 8 bases, with 13 bases left in between. The CDR3 DNA sequence: TGTGCCAGCAGCCAAGACCAGGATTCGGTAGGCTACACCTTC. Translated: CASSQDQDSVGYTF.

This clone was seen just once. The rearrangement joins TRBV11-2 to TRBJ2-7; 7 bases agree with TRBD1. From germline, CDR1 is SGHAT and CDR2 FQNNGV. The CDR3 extends over 14 amino acids. The V gene end was trimmed by 6 bases and the J gene end by 3 bases; junction bases not matched to a gene: 8. DNA of the CDR3: TGTGCCAGCAGTTCCGGAGACAGGGACTACGAGCAGTACTTC. Protein sequence: CASSSGDRDYEQYF.

The chain joins TRBV30 to TRBJ1-6; 7 bases fit TRBD1. The CDR3 spans 15 residues. The V gene end was trimmed by 2 bases and the J gene end by 6 bases; junction bases not matched to a gene: 7. Germline V lookup: CDR1 GTSNPN, CDR2 SVGIG (reference sequence). The CDR3: CAWSPGGSGNSPLHF. Here the CDR3 DNA reads TGTGCCTGGAGTCCAGGGGGGAGTGGTAATTCACCCCTCCACTTT.

This rearrangement joins TRBV11-1 to TRBJ2-1; TRBD2 matches 12 bases. V gave up 5 bases and J gave up 8 bases; unmatched junction bases: 4. Germline CDR1 SGHAT, CDR2 FQDESV (reference sequence). This CDR3 is built from 14 residues. The CDR3 DNA reads TGTGCCAGCAGCCAGGGACTAGCGGGCGATGAGCAGTTCTTC. Translation: CASSQGLAGDEQFF.